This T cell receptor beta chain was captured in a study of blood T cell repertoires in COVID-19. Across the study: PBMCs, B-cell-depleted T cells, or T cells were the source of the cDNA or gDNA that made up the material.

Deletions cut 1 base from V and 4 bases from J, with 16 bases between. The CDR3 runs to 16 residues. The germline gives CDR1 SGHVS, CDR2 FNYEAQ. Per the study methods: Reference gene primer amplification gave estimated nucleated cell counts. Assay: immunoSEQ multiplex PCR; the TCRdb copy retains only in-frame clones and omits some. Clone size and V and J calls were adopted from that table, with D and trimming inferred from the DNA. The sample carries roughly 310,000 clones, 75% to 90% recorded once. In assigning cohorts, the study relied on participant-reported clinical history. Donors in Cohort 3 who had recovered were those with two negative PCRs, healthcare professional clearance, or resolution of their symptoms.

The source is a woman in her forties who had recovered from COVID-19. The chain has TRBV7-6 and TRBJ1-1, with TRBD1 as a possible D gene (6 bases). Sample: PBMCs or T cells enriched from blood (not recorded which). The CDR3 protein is CASSLDPVSRGTEAFF. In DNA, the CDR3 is TGTGCCAGCAGCTTAGATCCGGTTTCCAGGGGCACTGAAGCTTTCTTT.